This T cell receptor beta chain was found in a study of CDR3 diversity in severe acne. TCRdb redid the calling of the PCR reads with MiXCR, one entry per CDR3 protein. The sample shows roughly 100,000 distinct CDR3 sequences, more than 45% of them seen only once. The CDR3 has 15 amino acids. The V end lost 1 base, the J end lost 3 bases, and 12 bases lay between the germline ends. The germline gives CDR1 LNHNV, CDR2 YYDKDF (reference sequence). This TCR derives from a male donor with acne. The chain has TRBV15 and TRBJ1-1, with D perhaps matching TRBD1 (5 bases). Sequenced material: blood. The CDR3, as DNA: TGTGCCACCAGCAGAGGGTATGAGGGGTACACTGAAGCTTTCTTT. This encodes CATSRGYEGYTEAFF. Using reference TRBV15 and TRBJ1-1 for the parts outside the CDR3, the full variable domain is DAMVIQNPRYQVTQFGKPVTLSCSQTLNHNVMYWYQQKSSQAPKLLFHYYDKDFNNEADTPDNFQSRRPNTSFCFLDIRSPGLGDTAMYLCATSRGYEGYTEAFFGQGTRLTVV.